This record looks at one T cell receptor beta chain sequence and its context. Its antigen is still unknown. Base qualities are not recorded, but no much larger clone differs from it by a single base. The data are from a study of cytomegalovirus exposure and HLA in healthy donors (dated by TCRdb to the late 2010s). For the wider study: An earlier analysis of approximately 640 of the donors reported 250 to 350 Gb of sequence data and more than 90 million unique TCR beta sequences from 150 million to 200 million T cells. Among the roughly 380 genotyped donors, 75% to 90% belonged to the genetic ancestry cluster associated with self-reported Caucasian donors. The study was designed to test whether signatures of past pathogen exposure could be identified by cataloging public T cell receptors. A later analysis re-analyzed previously published TCR beta repertoires from 666 donors and added high-resolution HLA genotyping to study TCR occurrence patterns. In the later analysis, no new phenotypic data were used to find candidate immune exposures; instead, reliance was placed on TCR beta sequences and their occurrence across donors. An early release that covered some 640 HLA-typed donors contained about 300 gigabases of sequencing data and tens of millions of unique TCR sequences. Every discovery cohort repertoire had been produced on one sequencing platform. Because of strong linkage in the cohort, 4 to 6 DR-DQ haplotypes were treated as single units for association and clustering. Class I and class II HLA loci were covered by the typing at four-digit resolution. Donor age, sex, ethnicity and CMV serostatus were compiled alongside the repertoire data. Among 300 to 500 genotyped donors of the cohort, an average of roughly 230,000 unique TCR beta nucleotide sequences was sequenced per donor, of which 15% to 20% were non-productive. Typing coverage varied by locus: 629-630 donors for A, B, C, DRB1 and DQB1; 522 for DQA1; more than 600 for DPA1; 400 to 480 for DPB1. The study used immunosequencing to profile the T cell repertoires of several hundred subjects and linked those repertoires to cytomegalovirus serostatus. An earlier analysis of 587 of the donors applied high-throughput TCR beta sequencing to assess whether each TCR beta V gene segment acted as functional or pseudogenic. In a later genetic analysis, genome-wide SNP genotypes for about three fifths of the roughly 670 donors were used, and that subset was treated as a discovery cohort. Along with the roughly 700-subject first cohort, a separate validation cohort of about 110 different subjects was used. To predict cytomegalovirus infection status, the study brought together high-throughput TCR immunosequencing, statistical association of individual TCRs with disease status, and machine learning.

In total, over 600 healthy bone marrow donors made up the cohort. At the time of sampling, every cohort member was nominally healthy, though immune exposures that went unrecorded were likely present. The donor was CMV seropositive and belonged to the group of 250 to 300 seropositive cohort members. Every donor gave a peripheral blood sample, and the peripheral blood mononuclear cells from that sample were used for TCR beta sequencing. Genomic DNA extraction from the blood cell samples was performed with the Qiagen DNeasy Blood Extraction Kit. The library was built by means of the immunoSEQ multiplex PCR assay. For the multiplex PCR, a mixture combining 60 forward primers for TCR Vbeta segments and 13 reverse primers for TCR Jbeta segments was used. The CDR3 region of rearranged TCR beta genes was amplified from genomic DNA by a multiplex PCR assay. The Illumina HiSeq System was used to sequence the amplified TCR beta libraries as 87-base-pair reads. The authors' pipeline ran thus. A later analysis counted about 76 million unique TCR beta chains across the 500 to 850 repertoires, and some 11 million of these chains were shared by at least two donors. To remove PCR and sequencing errors, raw reads were error-corrected and collapsed into unique sequences using a nearest-neighbor algorithm that merged closely related sequences. To assign V, D and J gene segments, CDR3 sequences were aligned to IMGT reference sequences. For a sequence to be retained, a match of at least six nucleotides was required to both a V gene segment and a J gene segment. Rearrangements were called productive when the CDR3 lacked stop codons and stayed in frame with V and J; all others were non-productive. CDR3 was defined according to IMGT convention as the region running from the second conserved V-encoded cysteine to the conserved J-encoded phenylalanine. Sequences without an unambiguous match to a single V gene segment were excluded from the earlier analysis of a few hundred of the donors. In an earlier analysis of some 590 of the donors, a V segment was called functional when productive rearrangements were above 56.7%, and segregating when the standard deviation between donors exceeded 5%. A statistical classification framework was built to diagnose cytomegalovirus status from the catalog of TCR beta chain sequences. V and J gene assignment, in a later analysis, came from comparing TCR nucleotide sequences with IMGT/GENE-DB human TR gene sequences. Using the TCRdist pipeline, a later analysis assigned CDR3 sequences along with most-parsimonious VDJ recombination scenarios. In a later analysis, every TCR beta chain was defined by the combination of its CDR3 amino acid sequence and its V-gene family, and reads without a unique V-gene family were dropped. As a way to deal with suspected cross-contamination and a sequencing artifact, a later analysis dropped 500 to 700 nucleotide sequences that were highly shared and had low generation probability. A later analysis calculated a clonal expansion index for each public chain from normalized within-repertoire ranks of inferred template counts. Generation probabilities in a later analysis came from a VDJ recombination model fitted to out-of-frame rearrangements, and those results were checked against IGoR. In a later analysis, hypergeometric tests were used to score TCR-TCR, TCR-HLA and TCR-CMV co-occurrence, with a repertoire-size bias correction applied to TCR pairs. To estimate false discovery rates, a later analysis permuted the HLA or CMV assignments 20 times. In a later analysis, co-occurring TCRs were grouped using DBSCAN, with TCRdist sequence similarity added in when clustering inside HLA-allele-positive subsets. Co-occurrence clustering excluded repertoires with fewer than 30,000 or more than 120,000 public chains, plus five with anomalous nucleotide sharing. As stored in TCRdb, this immuneACCESS dataset retains in-frame rearrangements with V and J assigned. A fraction of the clones does not appear; measured against another copy, unresolved V genes explain less than half of the discrepancy, and the remainder lacks a known reason. V, J and clone size are those of that table, while D and trimming were read from the DNA. Within this sample are 120,000 to 150,000 clones, with approximately 80% of them counted one time only. Clones ranked in the top ten supply approximately 8.2% of the sample.

As encoded in the germline V gene, CDR1 is SNHLY while CDR2 is FYNNEI. Including cysteine and phenylalanine, the CDR3 has 11 amino acids. The entry retains the CDR3 DNA only, 33 bases that are in frame from base 1. V drops 1 base and J drops 9 bases, leaving 7 bases in between. What the work shows at the level of the full study, not this receptor alone: Specific HLA alleles were associated with 15,000 to 20,000 TCR beta sequences at a false discovery rate of 0.05 in a later analysis. Several of the top co-occurrence clusters appeared to be linked to parvovirus B19, influenza, CMV and Epstein-Barr virus, according to a later analysis. Correlated functional status among segregating V segments might be attributable to linkage disequilibrium, but an unknown experimental factor could not be ruled out. In an earlier analysis of a few hundred of the donors, most TCR beta V segments were observed in productive rearrangements about 87% or about 30% of the time, broadly matching IMGT annotations. For the cohort, immune exposure information was limited to CMV serostatus. This cohort had only TCR beta chains sequenced, and the lack of alpha or paired-chain data limited which features could be detected. The sequencing pipeline was judged likely to have produced a cluster of highly shared sequence variants as a technical artifact. V-gene and J-gene trimming of TCR beta chains was associated with a missense DCLRE1C variant in a later genetic analysis, and the association was replicated in an independent cohort. Because HLA typing was unavailable for some donors at each locus, only the typed subset was used in association tests. Some IMGT-functional V segments, including TRBV6-2 and TRBV6-3, could not be distinguished by the 87-base-pair reads and were therefore excluded. While some public TCRs were present in many individuals, most TCR sequences turned up only very rarely across donors. Cytomegalovirus status was reported to be diagnosed by the classifier with high specificity and sensitivity in both the original and validation cohorts. In a later analysis, HLA-associated TCR beta chains showed more clonal expansion and lower generation probabilities than non-associated chains that were equally common. A later analysis found that most CMV-associated TCR beta chains appeared HLA-restricted, with HLA associations seemingly driven largely by CMV exposure. The presence/absence analyses assumed that sequencing depth was roughly uniform across donors, and that assumption may not be true. Three of the identified cytomegalovirus-associated TCR beta chains were confirmed in vitro to be specific for cytomegalovirus antigens. A further reported finding was that TCR beta sequences accurately predicted the HLA-A and HLA-B alleles for most subjects in the first cohort. The authors suggested that the approach could potentially be extended to other disease states and immunological phenotypes. In a later analysis, TCR association rates were found to vary across HLA loci, with the most associated TCRs seen for DRB1 alleles and the fewest for HLA-C alleles. Because counts were too low, approximately 18 rarely observed V segments, including chromosome 9 orphons, were excluded from the earlier analysis of 587 of the donors. In a later genetic analysis, fewer N-insertions in productive TCRs were reported among donors in an Asian-associated ancestry cluster than the roughly 640-donor mean. When HLA alleles, especially DR and DQ, strongly co-occurred, TCR associations were difficult to assign to individual alleles. The study gave a list of about 150 TCR beta chains associated with cytomegalovirus.

The TCR originated in a woman aged 45-60 years in good health and CMV-seropositive. Sequencing was carried out using PBMCs. The V and J segments used are TRBV2 and TRBJ2-7; too little of a D gene remains to name it. The bases are TGTGCCAGCAGTGAAGGGCTGGCGCAGTACTTC. Its protein is CASSEGLAQYF.